These 3 T cell receptor beta chains share one sample of origin, sequenced in a study of T cells in Graves' hyperthyroidism and ophthalmopathy. Researchers amplified the TCR beta CDR3 regions from RNA transcripts. Initially, a first-round RT-PCR of the TCR CDR3 employed the HTBI primer set. Using its own MiXCR run on the multiplex PCR reads, TCRdb lists one record per CDR3 protein. The repertoire holds around 450,000 distinct CDR3 sequences, with more than 15% as singletons. Sequencing input: blood. Every receptor here comes from a woman aged 18-29 years with Graves' hyperthyroidism.

This clonotype occurred many times. This chain connects TRBV20-1 to TRBJ2-3; D unclear. The germline V gene encodes CDR1 DFQATT and CDR2 SNEGSKA (reference sequence). This CDR3 region has 12 residues. Trimming pared 4 bases from V and 3 bases from J, leaving 8 bases between. The CDR3 nucleotides read TGCAGTGCTAAGGCCCGAACAGATACGCAGTATTTT. Translation gives CSAKARTDTQYF.

This clonotype was found many times. CDR3 in DNA: TGTGCCAGCAGTTACTCGGGTAGCAATCAGCCCCAGCATTTT. Translated, it gives CASSYSGSNQPQHF. This chain joins TRBV6-6 and TRBJ1-5, with D hard to call. CDR1 is MNHNY and CDR2 is SVGAGI in the germline V gene (reference sequence). The CDR3 is made up of 14 amino acids. The ends were cut back, 0 bases at V and 0 bases at J, with 3 bases in the middle.

The V and J genes are TRBV6-5 and TRBJ1-1; 10 bases agree with TRBD1. The CDR3 runs to 15 residues. The germline V gene has CDR1 MNHEY and CDR2 SVGAGI. The V segment lost 4 bases and the J segment 5 bases; nucleotides outside the gene matches: 7. CDR3 loop: CASSFRDRGYTEAFF. The CDR3 region has the DNA TGTGCCAGCAGTTTCCGGGACAGGGGTTATACTGAAGCTTTCTTT.